This TCR beta chain came from a study of CD8 T cells in ankylosing spondylitis. Broader study findings: A CD8+ phenotype characterized the disease-linked clones, which were relatively rare in peripheral blood. About 8 highly homologous variants made up a TCR beta motif, and this motif appeared characteristic of ankylosing spondylitis blood. Within matched ankylosing spondylitis synovial fluid, disease-linked clones were reportedly significantly enriched.

For this clonotype: Its antigen is not known.

Germline V CDR1 and CDR2: MNHEY, SVGEGT. V was cut by 11 bases and J by 0 bases, with 14 bases left in between. This CDR3 contains 14 residues. The TCR beta libraries were generated through quantitative 5'-RACE incorporating molecular barcodes. Using its own MiXCR run on the 5' RACE reads, TCRdb lists one record per CDR3 protein. The data contain roughly 440,000 distinct CDR3 sequences, roughly a sixth of them seen just once; the ten biggest clones take up approximately 1%. The V call is TRBV6-2 or TRBV6-3, the J call TRBJ1-3, with TRBD1 as a possible D gene (5 bases). The TCR comes from a male donor with ankylosing spondylitis. Input material: blood, either unsorted or a sorted T cell fraction (not recorded which). The chain's CDR3 is CAAGGEHSGNTIYF. The CDR3 coding sequence is TGTGCCGCCGGGGGAGAACACTCTGGAAACACCATATATTTT.